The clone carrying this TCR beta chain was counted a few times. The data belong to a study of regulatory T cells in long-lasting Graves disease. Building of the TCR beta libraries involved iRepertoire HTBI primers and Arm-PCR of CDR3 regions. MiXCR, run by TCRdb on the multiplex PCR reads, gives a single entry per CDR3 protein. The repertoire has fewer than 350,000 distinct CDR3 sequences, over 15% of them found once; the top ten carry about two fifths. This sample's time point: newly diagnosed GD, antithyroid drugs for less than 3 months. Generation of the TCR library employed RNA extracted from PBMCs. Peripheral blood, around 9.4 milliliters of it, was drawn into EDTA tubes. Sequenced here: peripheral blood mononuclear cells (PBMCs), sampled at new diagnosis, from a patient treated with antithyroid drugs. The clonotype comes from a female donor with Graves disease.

The CDR3 protein is CASNERDGELFF. The CDR3 bases are TGTGCCAGCAACGAACGAGACGGGGAGCTGTTTTTT. The rearrangement links TRBV11-3 to TRBJ2-2; D not resolved. The CDR3 runs to 12 residues. Germline loops: CDR1 SGHNT, CDR2 YENEEA. The ends were cut back, 7 bases at V and 7 bases at J, with 10 bases in the middle.